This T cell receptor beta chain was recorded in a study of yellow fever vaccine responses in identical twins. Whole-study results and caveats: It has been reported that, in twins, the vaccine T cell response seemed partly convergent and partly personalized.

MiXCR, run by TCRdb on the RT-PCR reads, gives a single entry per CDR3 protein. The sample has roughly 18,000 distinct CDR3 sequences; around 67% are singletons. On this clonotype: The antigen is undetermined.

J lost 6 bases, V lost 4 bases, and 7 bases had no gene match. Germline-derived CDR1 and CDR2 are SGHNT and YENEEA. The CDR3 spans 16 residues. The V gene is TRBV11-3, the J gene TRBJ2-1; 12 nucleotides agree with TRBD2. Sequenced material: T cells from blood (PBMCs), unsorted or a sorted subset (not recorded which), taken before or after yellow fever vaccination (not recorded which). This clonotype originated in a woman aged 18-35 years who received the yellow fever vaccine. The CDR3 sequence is CASSSVTSGRFNEQFF. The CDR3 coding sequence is TGTGCCAGCAGCTCGGTGACTAGCGGGAGATTCAATGAGCAGTTCTTC.